One sample yielded the 15 T cell receptor beta chains listed below, sequenced in a study of breast tumors, draining lymph nodes, adjacent tissues. TCRdb redid the calling of the multiplex PCR reads with MiXCR, one entry per CDR3 protein. This table holds about 200,000 distinct CDR3 sequences, over 25% found once. Samples came from axillary lymph nodes draining the breast cancer. Sample: axillary lymph node tissue. These receptors came from a female donor with breast cancer. Some clones in this sample may be carry-over from other donors' samples.

V is TRBV18 and J is TRBJ2-3, with 8 bases identical to TRBD1. Germline CDR1 and CDR2: KGHSH and LQKENI. After removal of 4 bases from V and 3 bases from J, the junction contained 12 bases not matched to a gene. The CDR3 consists of 17 residues. CDR3 amino acids: CASSRSNGRTGTDTQYF. As DNA, the CDR3 is TGTGCCAGCTCACGATCTAATGGTAGGACAGGGACAGATACGCAGTATTTT.

Remarks on this clonotype: Because it lacks the conserved phenylalanine or tryptophan at the end, this CDR3 is likely a read error. The DNA is omitted, as the CDR3 cannot be located on it reliably, and the CDR3 follows TCRdb's listing. V and J are TRBV20-1 and TRBJ2-5; TRBD1, the table's D call, was not compared with the DNA. The CDR3 is 16 amino acids long, termini counted. The germline CDR1 and CDR2 sequences are DFQATT and SNEGSKA (reference sequence). CDR3 loop: CSARQGEGADGYTFGS.

This clonotype was counted many times. The chain employs TRBV10-2 and TRBJ2-5; TRBD2 aligns across 9 bases. The CDR3 has 14 amino acids. V lost 4 bases and J lost 7; bases outside the gene matches: 7. Germline CDR1 reads WSHSY; CDR2 reads SAAADI. The CDR3 is CASSVGLAGSTQYF. The DNA of the CDR3 is TGCGCCAGCAGTGTGGGGCTAGCGGGGTCGACCCAGTACTTC.

At least ten counts were recorded for this clonotype. V usage is TRBV20-1 and J usage is TRBJ2-7; D not resolved. The CDR3 covers 13 residues. Trimming pared 6 bases from V and 0 bases from J, leaving 12 bases between. Germline assignment: CDR1 DFQATT and CDR2 SNEGSKA (reference sequence). As DNA, the CDR3 is TGCAGTGCCCTACACGTAAGCTCCTACGAGCAGTACTTC. It codes for CSALHVSSYEQYF.

This clonotype was picked up many times. This chain joins TRBV6-5 and TRBJ2-3; tentatively, D is TRBD2 (6 bases). The CDR3 has 13 amino acids. The germline gives CDR1 MNHEY, CDR2 SVGAGI. V was pared by 7 bases and J by 6 bases, with 14 bases between. The CDR3 reads CASTRTREDTQYF. The CDR3 bases are TGTGCCAGCACCCGGACCCGGGAGGATACGCAGTATTTT.

V gene TRBV29-1 combines with J gene TRBJ2-7; D might be TRBD2 (6 bases). Trimming removed 7 bases at V and 3 bases at J, with 13 bases between. Germline CDR1 is SQVTM and CDR2 is ANQGSEA. The CDR3 contains 12 residues. The CDR3 nucleotides read TGCAGCGCGACTGGCGGGAACTACGAGCAGTACTTC. It translates to CSATGGNYEQYF.

This clonotype was observed a handful of times. A much larger clone sits a single nucleotide away, making a read error possible. V gene TRBV20-1 combines with J gene TRBJ1-3, with D uncertain. CDR1 and CDR2 from the germline V gene are DFQATT and SNEGSKA (reference sequence). This CDR3 has 12 amino acids. CDR3 residues: CSAGNSGNTTYF. In nucleotides, the CDR3 is TGCAGTGCAGGCAACTCTGGAAACACCACATATTTT.

As to this clonotype: This sequence may be a read error, since a much larger clone differs from it by one base. The rearrangement links TRBV20-1 to TRBJ2-2; D is possibly TRBD1 or TRBD2 (5 bases each). Germline V gives CDR1 DFQATT, CDR2 SNEGSKA (reference sequence). The CDR3 has 14 residues. DNA of the CDR3: TGCAGTGCACGGGACGCTTACTACACCGGGGAGCTGGTTTTT. This translates into CSARDAYYTGELVF.

In this sample, this clonotype turned up a few times. This may be a read error: a much more frequent sequence differs by one nucleotide. The V call is TRBV5-5, the J call TRBJ2-2; perhaps D is TRBD1 or TRBD2 (5 bases each). CDR1 is SGHKS and CDR2 is YYEKEE in the germline V gene (reference sequence). The CDR3 length is 11 residues. The CDR3 loop is CASSLSGALFF. The CDR3 DNA is TGTGCCAGCAGCTTGTCCGGGGCGCTGTTTTTT. Full variable domain (missing parts from reference TRBV5-5 and TRBJ2-2): DAGVTQSPTHLIKTRGQQVTLRCSPISGHKSVSWYQQVLGQGPQFIFQYYEKEERGRGNFPDRFSARQFPNYSSELNVNALLLGDSALYLCASSLSGALFFGEGSRLTVL.

This clonotype has ten or more counts. The gene calls are TRBV11-2 and TRBJ2-1; 10 nucleotides line up with TRBD1. The CDR3 sequence is 15 residues long. Germline V gene sequence: CDR1 SGHAT, CDR2 FQNNGV. Trimming took 4 bases from V and 4 from J; bases not matched to a gene: 4. The CDR3 sequence: CASSSDRGLYNEQFF. CDR3 bases: TGTGCCAGCAGCTCCGACAGGGGGCTTTACAATGAGCAGTTCTTC.

The chain employs TRBV27 and TRBJ1-2; D ambiguous. V was clipped by 7 bases and J by 0 bases, with 12 bases between them. The germline V gene encodes CDR1 MNHEY and CDR2 SMNVEV (reference sequence). The CDR3 totals 14 residues. CDR3 amino acids: CASKRTDSNYGYTF. The DNA of the CDR3 is TGTGCCAGCAAAAGGACTGATTCTAACTATGGCTACACCTTC.

The sample holds many counts of this clonotype. The V call is TRBV10-2, the J call TRBJ2-7, with TRBD1 as a possible D gene (6 bases). Between the trimmed V and J ends, which lost 6 bases and 3 bases, there was a span of 9 bases. CDR1 and CDR2 (germline): WSHSY, SAAADI. This CDR3 spans 12 amino acids. The CDR3 loop is CASRDRYYEQYF. DNA for the CDR3: TGCGCCAGCAGGGACAGATACTACGAGCAGTACTTC.

This clonotype was found once. V gene TRBV10-3 combines with J gene TRBJ2-5; the D gene is possibly TRBD2 (6 bases). V shed 3 bases and J shed 7 bases, with 15 bases lying between them. The CDR3 loop spans 14 amino acids. The germline gives CDR1 ENHRY, CDR2 SYGVKD. The CDR3 here is CAISEQAGIGTQYF. CDR3 DNA: TGTGCCATCAGTGAACAGGCGGGGATAGGGACCCAGTACTTC.

The gene calls are TRBV5-5 and TRBJ1-6; D possibly corresponds to TRBD1 (5 bases). Per the germline V gene, CDR1 is SGHKS and CDR2 is YYEKEE (reference sequence). Trimming removed 0 bases at V and 8 bases at J, with 12 bases between. The CDR3 sequence is 15 residues long. CDR3 sequence: CASSLDGVRDSPLHF. The CDR3 nucleotides read TGTGCCAGCAGCTTGGACGGGGTCAGGGATTCACCCCTCCACTTT.

This clonotype is a singleton in its sample. The chain recombines TRBV2 with TRBJ2-3; 7 nucleotides match TRBD2. After removal of 6 bases from V and 5 bases from J, the junction contained 8 bases not matched to a gene. This CDR3 has 14 residues. CDR1 and CDR2 from the germline V gene are SNHLY and FYNNEI. CDR3 coding DNA: TGTGCCAGCAGGGTGAGGGGAGGGGTAGATACGCAGTATTTT. Amino acid sequence: CASRVRGGVDTQYF. Using reference TRBV2 and TRBJ2-3 for the parts outside the CDR3, the full variable domain is EPEVTQTPSHQVTQMGQEVILRCVPISNHLYFYWYRQILGQKVEFLVSFYNNEISEKSEIFDDQFSVERPDGSNFTLKIRSTKLEDSAMYFCASRVRGGVDTQYFGPGTRLTVL.